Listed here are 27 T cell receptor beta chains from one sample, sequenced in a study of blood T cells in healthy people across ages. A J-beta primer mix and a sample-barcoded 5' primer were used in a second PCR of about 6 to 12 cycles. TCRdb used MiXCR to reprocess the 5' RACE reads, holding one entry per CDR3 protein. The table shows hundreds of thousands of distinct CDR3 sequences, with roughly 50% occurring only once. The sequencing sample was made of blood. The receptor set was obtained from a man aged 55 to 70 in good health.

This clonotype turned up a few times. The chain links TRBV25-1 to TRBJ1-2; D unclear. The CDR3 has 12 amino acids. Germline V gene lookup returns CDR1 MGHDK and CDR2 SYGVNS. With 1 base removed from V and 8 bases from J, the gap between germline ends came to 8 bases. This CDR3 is CASSELGWGYTF. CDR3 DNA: TGTGCCAGCAGTGAATTAGGGTGGGGCTACACCTTC.

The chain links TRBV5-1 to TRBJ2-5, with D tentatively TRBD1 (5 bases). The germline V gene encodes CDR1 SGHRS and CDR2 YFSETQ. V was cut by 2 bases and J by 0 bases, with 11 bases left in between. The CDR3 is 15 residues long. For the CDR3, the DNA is TGCGCCAGCAGCTTAGACAGCCCGTACCAAGAGACCCAGTACTTC. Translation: CASSLDSPYQETQYF.

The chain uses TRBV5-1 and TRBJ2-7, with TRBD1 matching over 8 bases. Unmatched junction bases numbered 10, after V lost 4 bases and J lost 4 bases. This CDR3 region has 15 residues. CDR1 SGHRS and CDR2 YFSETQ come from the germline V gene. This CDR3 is CASSQRQGPAYEQYF. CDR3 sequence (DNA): TGCGCCAGCAGCCAACGACAGGGGCCCGCGTACGAGCAGTACTTC.

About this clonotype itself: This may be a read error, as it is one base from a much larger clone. CDR3 sequence (DNA): TGTGCCAGCAGTTGCGGGGGGGGCGCAGATACGCAGTATTTT. It codes for CASSCGGGADTQYF. The rearrangement uses TRBV12-3 or TRBV12-4 and TRBJ2-3; 9 positions match TRBD2. This CDR3 spans 14 amino acids. The V segment lost 4 bases and the J segment 4 bases; nucleotides outside the gene matches: 3.

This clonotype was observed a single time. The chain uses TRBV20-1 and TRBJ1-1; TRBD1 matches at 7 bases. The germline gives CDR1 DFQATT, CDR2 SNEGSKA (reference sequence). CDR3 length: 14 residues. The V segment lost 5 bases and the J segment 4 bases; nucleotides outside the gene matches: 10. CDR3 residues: CSAPKTTGATEAFF. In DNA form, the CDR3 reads TGCAGTGCTCCAAAGACTACAGGGGCCACTGAAGCTTTCTTT.

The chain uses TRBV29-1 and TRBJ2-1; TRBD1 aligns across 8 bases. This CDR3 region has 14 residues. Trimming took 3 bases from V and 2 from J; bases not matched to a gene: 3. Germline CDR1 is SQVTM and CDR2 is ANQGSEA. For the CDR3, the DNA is TGCAGCGTTGACATACAGGGGGCCTACAATGAGCAGTTCTTC. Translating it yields CSVDIQGAYNEQFF.

The CDR3: CASSYAGRGDTQYF. The DNA for the CDR3 is TGTGCCAGCAGTTACGCGGGGCGCGGAGATACGCAGTATTTT. The chain uses TRBV6-5 and TRBJ2-3, with D perhaps TRBD2 (6 bases). The germline CDR1 and CDR2 sequences are MNHEY and SVGAGI. CDR3 length: 14 residues. Trimming pared 2 bases from V and 5 bases from J, leaving 11 bases between.

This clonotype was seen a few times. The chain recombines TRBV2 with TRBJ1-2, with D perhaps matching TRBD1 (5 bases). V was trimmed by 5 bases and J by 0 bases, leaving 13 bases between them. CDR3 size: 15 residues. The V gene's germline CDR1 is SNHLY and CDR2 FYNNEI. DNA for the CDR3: TGTGCCAGCAGTTTTATGGGGGAGGCTAACTATGGCTACACCTTC. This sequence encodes CASSFMGEANYGYTF.

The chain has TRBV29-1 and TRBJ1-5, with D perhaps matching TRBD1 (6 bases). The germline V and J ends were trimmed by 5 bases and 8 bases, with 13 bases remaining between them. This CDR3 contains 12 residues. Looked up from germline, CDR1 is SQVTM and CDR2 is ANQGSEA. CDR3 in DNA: TGCAGCGTTCAGAAAGGGGGTGAGCCCCAGCATTTT. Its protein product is CSVQKGGEPQHF.

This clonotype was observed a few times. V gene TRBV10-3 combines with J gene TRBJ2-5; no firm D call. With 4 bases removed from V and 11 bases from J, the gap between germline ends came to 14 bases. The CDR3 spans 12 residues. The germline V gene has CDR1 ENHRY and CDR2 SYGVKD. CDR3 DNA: TGTGCCATCAGTGCCCTTTTGGGTGAGCAGTACTTC. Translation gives CAISALLGEQYF.

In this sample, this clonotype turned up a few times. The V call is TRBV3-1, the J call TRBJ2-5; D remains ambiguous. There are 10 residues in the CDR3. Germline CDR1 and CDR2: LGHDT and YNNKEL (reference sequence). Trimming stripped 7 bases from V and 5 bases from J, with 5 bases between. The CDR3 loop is CASTGETQYF. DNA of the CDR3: TGTGCCAGCACTGGGGAGACCCAGTACTTC.

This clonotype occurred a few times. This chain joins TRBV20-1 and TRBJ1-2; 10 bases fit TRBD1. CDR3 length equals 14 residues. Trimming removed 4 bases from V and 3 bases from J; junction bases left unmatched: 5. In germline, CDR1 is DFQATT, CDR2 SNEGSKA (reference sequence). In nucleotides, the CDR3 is TGCAGTGCTACCGGCGGACAGGGGGACTATGGCTACACCTTC. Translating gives CSATGGQGDYGYTF.

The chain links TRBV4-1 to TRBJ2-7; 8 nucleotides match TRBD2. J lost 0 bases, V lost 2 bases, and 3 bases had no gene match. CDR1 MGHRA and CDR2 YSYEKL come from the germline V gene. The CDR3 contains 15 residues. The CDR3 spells CASSQSGGNSYEQYF. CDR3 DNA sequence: TGCGCCAGCAGCCAAAGCGGGGGAAACTCCTACGAGCAGTACTTC.

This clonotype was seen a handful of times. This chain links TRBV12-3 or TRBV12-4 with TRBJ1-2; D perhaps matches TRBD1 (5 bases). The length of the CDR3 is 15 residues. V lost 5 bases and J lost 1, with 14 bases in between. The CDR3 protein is CASSEPGRSNYGYTF. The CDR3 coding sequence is TGTGCCAGCAGTGAACCGGGACGGAGTAACTATGGCTACACCTTC.

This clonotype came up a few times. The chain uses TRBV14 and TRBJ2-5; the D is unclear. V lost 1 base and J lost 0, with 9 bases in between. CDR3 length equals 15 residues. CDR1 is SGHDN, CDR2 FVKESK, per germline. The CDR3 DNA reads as TGTGCCAGCAGCCAAGTAGAGTGGTACCAAGAGACCCAGTACTTC. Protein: CASSQVEWYQETQYF.

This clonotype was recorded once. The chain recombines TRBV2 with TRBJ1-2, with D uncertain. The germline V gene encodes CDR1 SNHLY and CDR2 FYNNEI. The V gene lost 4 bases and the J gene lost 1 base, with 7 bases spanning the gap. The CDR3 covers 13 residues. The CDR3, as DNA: TGTGCCAGCAGTGCACACCTTAACTATGGCTACACCTTC. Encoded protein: CASSAHLNYGYTF.

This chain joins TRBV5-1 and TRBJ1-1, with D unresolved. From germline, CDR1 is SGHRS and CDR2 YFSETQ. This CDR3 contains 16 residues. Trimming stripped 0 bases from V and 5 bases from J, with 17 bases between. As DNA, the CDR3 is TGCGCCAGCAGCTTGGTTGGCGTGAATCTAGGTACTGAAGCTTTCTTT. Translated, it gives CASSLVGVNLGTEAFF.

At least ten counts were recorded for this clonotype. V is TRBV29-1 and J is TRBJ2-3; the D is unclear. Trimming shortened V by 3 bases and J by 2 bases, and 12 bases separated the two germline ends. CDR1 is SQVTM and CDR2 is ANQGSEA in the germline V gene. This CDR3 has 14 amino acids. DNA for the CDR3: TGCAGCGTTGACAGTATGTCCCTCACAGATACGCAGTATTTT. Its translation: CSVDSMSLTDTQYF.

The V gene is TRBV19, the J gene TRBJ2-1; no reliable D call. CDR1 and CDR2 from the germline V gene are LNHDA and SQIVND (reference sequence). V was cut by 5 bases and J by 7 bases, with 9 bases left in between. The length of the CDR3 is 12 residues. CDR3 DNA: TGTGCCAGTAGTCCCCGAAGAAATGAGCAGTTCTTC. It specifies CASSPRRNEQFF.

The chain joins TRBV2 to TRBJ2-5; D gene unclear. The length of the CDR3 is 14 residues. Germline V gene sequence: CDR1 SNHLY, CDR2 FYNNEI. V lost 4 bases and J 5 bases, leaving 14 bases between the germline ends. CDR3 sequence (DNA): TGTGCCAGCAGTGGTGTCATCGCGGAGGAGACCCAGTACTTC. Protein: CASSGVIAEETQYF. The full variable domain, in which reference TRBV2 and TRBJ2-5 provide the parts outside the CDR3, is EPEVTQTPSHQVTQMGQEVILRCVPISNHLYFYWYRQILGQKVEFLVSFYNNEISEKSEIFDDQFSVERPDGSNFTLKIRSTKLEDSAMYFCASSGVIAEETQYFGPGTRLLVL.

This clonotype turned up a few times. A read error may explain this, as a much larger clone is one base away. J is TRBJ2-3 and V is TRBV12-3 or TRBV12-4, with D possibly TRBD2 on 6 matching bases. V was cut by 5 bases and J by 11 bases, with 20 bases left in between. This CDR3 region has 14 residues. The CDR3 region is CASSVGGTGDVQYF. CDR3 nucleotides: TGTGCCAGCAGTGTTGGGGGGACCGGAGATGTGCAGTATTTT.

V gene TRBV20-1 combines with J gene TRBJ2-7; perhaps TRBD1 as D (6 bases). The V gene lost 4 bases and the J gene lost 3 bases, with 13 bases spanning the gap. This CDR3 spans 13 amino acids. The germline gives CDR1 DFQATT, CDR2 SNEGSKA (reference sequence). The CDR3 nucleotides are TGCAGTGCTACCCGACAGGAGATCTACGAGCAGTACTTC. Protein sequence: CSATRQEIYEQYF.

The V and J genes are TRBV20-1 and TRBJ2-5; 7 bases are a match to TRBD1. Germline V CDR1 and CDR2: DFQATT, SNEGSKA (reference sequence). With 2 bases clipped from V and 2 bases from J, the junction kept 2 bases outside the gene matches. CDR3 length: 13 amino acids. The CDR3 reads CSARSGQQETQYF. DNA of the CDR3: TGCAGTGCTAGATCGGGACAGCAAGAGACCCAGTACTTC.

In nucleotides, the CDR3 is TGTGCCAGCAGCTCGCGGGGGGGCGACAAAAACATTCAGTACTTC. It specifies CASSSRGGDKNIQYF. The gene calls are TRBV7-9 and TRBJ2-4; 9 positions match TRBD2. The CDR3 spans 15 residues. Per germline, CDR1 SEHNR and CDR2 FQNEAQ (reference sequence). Losses at the gene ends were 4 bases for V and 3 bases for J; bases not matched to a gene: 4.

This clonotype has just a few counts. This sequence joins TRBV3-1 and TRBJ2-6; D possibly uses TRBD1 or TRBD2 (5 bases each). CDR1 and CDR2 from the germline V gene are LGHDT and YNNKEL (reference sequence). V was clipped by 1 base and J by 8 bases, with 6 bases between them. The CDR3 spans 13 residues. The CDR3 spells CASSQGGTNVLTF. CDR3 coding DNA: TGTGCCAGCAGCCAAGGGGGGACCAACGTCCTGACTTTC.

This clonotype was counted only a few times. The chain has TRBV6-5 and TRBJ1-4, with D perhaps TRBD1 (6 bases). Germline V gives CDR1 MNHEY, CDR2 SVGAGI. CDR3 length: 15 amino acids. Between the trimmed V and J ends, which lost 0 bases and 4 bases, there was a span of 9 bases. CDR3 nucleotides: TGTGCCAGCAGTTACTCTGGACAGCTTAATGAAAAACTGTTTTTT. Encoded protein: CASSYSGQLNEKLFF.

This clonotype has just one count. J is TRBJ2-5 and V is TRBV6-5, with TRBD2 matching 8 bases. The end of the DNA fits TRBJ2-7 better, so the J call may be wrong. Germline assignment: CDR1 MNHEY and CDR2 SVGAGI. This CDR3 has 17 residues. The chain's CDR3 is CASSYSRAGGQTYEQYF. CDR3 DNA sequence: TGTGCCAGCAGTTACTCGAGGGCGGGGGGTCAAACCTACGAGCAGTACTTC.